This entry lists 23 T cell receptor beta chains sequenced from one sample in a study of blood T cell repertoires in COVID-19. Produced via immunoSEQ multiplex PCR; TCRdb's table is partial and in-frame only. The table includes 250,000 to 300,000 clones, around 92% detected once. The sequenced material came from PBMCs or T cells enriched from blood (not recorded which). The receptors shown here come from a woman aged 55-70 years who had recovered from COVID-19.

V is TRBV6-5 and J is TRBJ1-4; 7 bases fit TRBD1. The CDR3 runs to 14 residues. With 9 bases clipped from V and 6 bases from J, the junction kept 10 bases outside the gene matches. The germline gives CDR1 MNHEY, CDR2 SVGAGI. The CDR3 DNA sequence: TGTGCCAGTGCTAAACAGGGGTATGATGAAAAACTGTTTTTT. Translating it yields CASAKQGYDEKLFF.

The chain has TRBV5-1 and TRBJ2-7; D unresolved. Trimming left V 1 base short and J 6 bases short, with 20 bases between. The germline V gene encodes CDR1 SGHRS and CDR2 YFSETQ. The CDR3 totals 16 residues. This chain's CDR3 is CASSLFGSDTGSEQYF. The CDR3 nucleotides are TGCGCCAGCAGCTTGTTCGGCTCCGACACCGGCAGCGAGCAGTACTTC.

This chain uses TRBV12-3 or TRBV12-4 with TRBJ1-5, with D possibly being TRBD1 (5 bases). The CDR3 sequence is 12 residues long. Trimming took off 3 bases at V and 16 bases at J, with 16 bases between the two ends. In nucleotides, the CDR3 is TGTGCCAGCAGTTTGGCCCCGGGACTACTTCATTTT. As protein: CASSLAPGLLHF.

The CDR3 reads CASSTDRVAVRANYGYTF. CDR3 DNA: TGTGCCAGCAGTACCGACAGGGTCGCGGTAAGAGCTAACTATGGCTACACCTTC. The chain is built from TRBV28 and TRBJ1-2; 7 nucleotides line up with TRBD1. Germline V gene sequence: CDR1 MDHEN, CDR2 SYDVKM. The CDR3 loop spans 18 amino acids. The V segment lost 5 bases and the J segment 0 bases; nucleotides outside the gene matches: 15.

This chain connects TRBV18 to TRBJ2-1; TRBD2 matches at 7 bases. Germline values: CDR1 KGHSH, CDR2 LQKENI. Losses at the gene ends were 6 bases for V and 8 bases for J; bases not matched to a gene: 10. This CDR3 has 14 residues. CDR3 DNA: TGTGCCAGCTCCAGAGCATCGGGAGGTGATGAGCAGTTCTTC. Its protein is CASSRASGGDEQFF.

This clone was picked up a small number of times. The rearrangement links TRBV10-3 to TRBJ2-1, with TRBD2 matching 9 bases. The CDR3 runs to 15 residues. The germline CDR1 and CDR2 sequences are ENHRY and SYGVKD. Losses at the gene ends were 3 bases for V and 12 bases for J; bases not matched to a gene: 12. The CDR3 nucleotides read TGTGCCATCAGTGAAGGGCAGCGGGAGGTGTTTGGGCAGTTCTTC. Translating gives CAISEGQREVFGQFF.

The gene calls are TRBV7-3 and TRBJ2-2; D is ambiguous. Looked up from germline, CDR1 is SGHTA and CDR2 is FQGTGA. CDR3 length: 12 residues. V lost 3 bases and J 5 bases, leaving 4 bases between the germline ends. CDR3 nucleotide sequence: TGTGCCAGCAGCTTGAGGACCGGGGAGCTGTTTTTT. This sequence encodes CASSLRTGELFF.

About this clone itself: This specimen includes other DNA sequences encoding the same CDR3. The CDR3 region has the DNA TGTGCCAGCAGTTATAGGGGGCAAGGCAATCAGCCCCAGCATTTT. Residues: CASSYRGQGNQPQHF. This sequence joins TRBV6-2 or TRBV6-3 and TRBJ1-5; the match to TRBD1 covers 7 bases. CDR1 is MNHEY, CDR2 SVGEGT, per germline. The CDR3 is made up of 15 amino acids. With V trimmed by 3 bases and J by 2 bases, 4 bases remained unmatched.

The chain joins TRBV27 to TRBJ1-5; D uncertain. The CDR3 spans 15 residues. V lost 5 bases, J lost 6 bases, and 17 bases lay in between. In germline, CDR1 is MNHEY, CDR2 SMNVEV (reference sequence). The CDR3: CASSSDFEEGQPQHF. CDR3 nucleotide sequence: TGTGCCAGCAGTAGCGACTTTGAGGAAGGTCAGCCCCAGCATTTT.

This chain joins TRBV11-3 and TRBJ2-3; D possibly corresponds to TRBD1 (5 bases). Germline CDR1 is SGHNT and CDR2 is YENEEA. The CDR3 covers 14 residues. Trimming removed 5 bases from V and 4 bases from J, with 13 bases in between. CDR3 amino acids: CASSGKGFPDTQYF. Here the CDR3 DNA reads TGTGCCAGCAGCGGAAAGGGGTTCCCAGATACGCAGTATTTT.

The chain is built from TRBV15 and TRBJ2-7, with TRBD1 matching 10 bases. The germline gives CDR1 LNHNV, CDR2 YYDKDF (reference sequence). V trimming: 1 base; J trimming: 3 bases; junction bases outside the gene matches: 3. The CDR3 extends over 15 amino acids. CDR3 nucleotide sequence: TGTGCCACCAGCAGAGCGGGACAGGGGAACTACGAGCAGTACTTC. Translating it yields CATSRAGQGNYEQYF.

The CDR3 here is CASSNYNGQGIYGYTF. The CDR3 coding sequence is TGTGCCAGCAGCAATTATAATGGACAGGGGATCTATGGCTACACCTTC. The chain couples TRBV3-1 (or the pseudogene TRBV3-2) to TRBJ1-2, with TRBD1 matching over 9 bases. Losses at the gene ends were 5 bases for V and 4 bases for J; bases not matched to a gene: 11. Germline assignment: CDR1 LGHDT and CDR2 YNNKEL (reference sequence). This CDR3 spans 16 amino acids.

The chain uses TRBV28 and TRBJ1-4; D is ambiguous. Germline CDR1 MDHEN, CDR2 SYDVKM. V gave up 3 bases and J gave up 7 bases, with 15 bases separating them. This CDR3 is 15 amino acids long. Written as DNA, the CDR3 is TGTGCCAGCAGTTTGCCCCACAGCTCTTTTGAAAAACTGTTTTTT. Residues: CASSLPHSSFEKLFF.

The gene calls are TRBV6-2 or TRBV6-3 and TRBJ2-1; 14 nucleotides line up with TRBD2. From germline, CDR1 is MNHEY and CDR2 SVGEGT. Trimming cost V 4 bases and J 7 bases; bases outside gene matches: 12. The CDR3 contains 18 residues. CDR3 nucleotide sequence: TGTGCCAGCAGTTCCGGGACTAGCGGGAGTGGTATCGGGAATGAGCAGTTCTTC. Translated: CASSSGTSGSGIGNEQFF.

The gene calls are TRBV19 and TRBJ2-2; TRBD2 might be the D (6 bases). The CDR3 runs to 15 residues. CDR1 and CDR2 (germline): LNHDA, SQIVND (reference sequence). The ends were cut back, 5 bases at V and 4 bases at J, with 14 bases in the middle. The CDR3 spells CASSDTGVVTGELFF. The CDR3 DNA reads as TGTGCCAGTAGTGACACGGGAGTGGTCACCGGGGAGCTGTTTTTT.

The chain couples TRBV5-5 to TRBJ2-1; D is perhaps TRBD1 (6 bases). CDR3 length equals 12 residues. Germline-derived CDR1 and CDR2 are SGHKS and YYEKEE (reference sequence). V shed 6 bases and J shed 9 bases, with 13 bases lying between them. The CDR3 here is CASIPGEGEQFF. In nucleotides, the CDR3 is TGTGCCAGCATCCCAGGGGAAGGTGAGCAGTTCTTC. The full variable domain, rest sourced from reference TRBV5-5 and TRBJ2-1, is DAGVTQSPTHLIKTRGQQVTLRCSPISGHKSVSWYQQVLGQGPQFIFQYYEKEERGRGNFPDRFSARQFPNYSSELNVNALLLGDSALYLCASIPGEGEQFFGPGTRLTVL.

This clone was seen a single time. V usage is TRBV21-1 and J usage is TRBJ1-2; TRBD1, the table's D call, was not compared with the DNA. TRBV21-1 has pseudogene status. CDR3 size: 16 residues. Here the CDR3 reads CASSKARDRGGYGYTF. The DNA of the CDR3 is TGTGCCAGCAGCAAAGCACGGGACAGGGGAGGCTATGGCTACACCTTC.

This chain uses TRBV28 with TRBJ1-2; 8 nucleotides line up with TRBD1. The CDR3 runs 16 residues. CDR1 and CDR2 (germline): MDHEN, SYDVKM. The trim removed 0 bases at V and 1 base at J, leaving 4 bases unmatched. The CDR3 sequence is CASSLWGQAHNYGYTF. In DNA, the CDR3 is TGTGCCAGCAGTTTATGGGGACAGGCGCATAACTATGGCTACACCTTC.

The chain recombines TRBV12-3 or TRBV12-4 with TRBJ1-2; 9 bases fit TRBD1. The CDR3 runs 13 residues. Losses at the gene ends were 6 bases for V and 5 bases for J; bases not matched to a gene: 4. CDR3 nucleotides: TGTGCCAGCAGCCGGGGACAGGGATATGGCTACACCTTC. Translation gives CASSRGQGYGYTF.

The chain joins TRBV2 to TRBJ2-7; 7 bases match TRBD2. CDR1 and CDR2 (germline): SNHLY, FYNNEI. CDR3 size: 12 residues. J lost 5 bases, V lost 6 bases, and 4 bases had no gene match. CDR3 region: CASSLGGNEQYF. DNA for the CDR3: TGTGCCAGCAGCCTCGGGGGGAACGAGCAGTACTTC.

The V call is TRBV15, the J call TRBJ1-2, with TRBD1 matching over 7 bases. V gave up 1 base and J gave up 5 bases; unmatched junction bases: 7. CDR1 and CDR2 from the germline V gene are LNHNV and YYDKDF (reference sequence). There are 15 residues in the CDR3. CDR3 in amino acids: CATSRGQGPRYGYTF. CDR3 nucleotide sequence: TGTGCCACCAGCAGAGGACAGGGACCTAGGTATGGCTACACCTTC. The full variable domain, with the rest looked up from reference TRBV15 and TRBJ1-2, is DAMVIQNPRYQVTQFGKPVTLSCSQTLNHNVMYWYQQKSSQAPKLLFHYYDKDFNNEADTPDNFQSRRPNTSFCFLDIRSPGLGDTAMYLCATSRGQGPRYGYTFGSGTRLTVV.

The chain has TRBV5-1 and TRBJ2-7; the D gene is possibly TRBD1 (5 bases). Looked up from germline, CDR1 is SGHRS and CDR2 is YFSETQ. The CDR3 contains 15 residues. The V and J ends lost 4 bases and 6 bases respectively, with 20 bases between them. CDR3 amino acids: CASSLQSAGRSEQYF. The CDR3 coding sequence is TGCGCCAGCAGCCTCCAATCCGCAGGGCGCTCCGAGCAGTACTTC. Full variable domain (remainder filled in from reference TRBV5-1 and TRBJ2-7): KAGVTQTPRYLIKTRGQQVTLSCSPISGHRSVSWYQQTPGQGLQFLFEYFSETQRNKGNFPGRFSGRQFSNSRSEMNVSTLELGDSALYLCASSLQSAGRSEQYFGPGTRLTVT.

The V gene is TRBV5-1, the J gene TRBJ2-2, with 8 bases identical to TRBD2. The CDR3 has 16 residues. J was trimmed by 6 bases and V by 4 bases; bases with no gene match: 11. Germline CDR1 and CDR2: SGHRS and YFSETQ. This chain's CDR3 is CASSRIESGSPGELFF. Here the CDR3 DNA reads TGCGCCAGCAGCCGGATCGAGAGCGGGAGCCCCGGGGAGCTGTTTTTT.